This T cell receptor beta chain was identified in a study of blood T cell repertoires in COVID-19. Study-wide context: Sources were T cells, B-cell-depleted T cells, or PBMCs; the material itself was cDNA or gDNA.

The CDR3 length is 14 residues. Deletions cut 1 base from V and 6 bases from J, with 12 bases between. Looked up from germline, CDR1 is SEHNR and CDR2 is FQNEAQ (reference sequence). TCRdb's copy holds only in-frame clones and misses some; the assay was immunoSEQ multiplex PCR. The sample has about 180,000 clones; about 79% are singletons. The chain has TRBV7-9 and TRBJ1-2, with D unresolved. This TCR was sampled from a woman in her 70s with acute or convalescent COVID-19. The specimen was peripheral blood. The CDR3 DNA sequence: TGTGCCAGCAGCTTAGAAGCCGCAGGTGATGGCTACACCTTC. This codes for CASSLEAAGDGYTF.